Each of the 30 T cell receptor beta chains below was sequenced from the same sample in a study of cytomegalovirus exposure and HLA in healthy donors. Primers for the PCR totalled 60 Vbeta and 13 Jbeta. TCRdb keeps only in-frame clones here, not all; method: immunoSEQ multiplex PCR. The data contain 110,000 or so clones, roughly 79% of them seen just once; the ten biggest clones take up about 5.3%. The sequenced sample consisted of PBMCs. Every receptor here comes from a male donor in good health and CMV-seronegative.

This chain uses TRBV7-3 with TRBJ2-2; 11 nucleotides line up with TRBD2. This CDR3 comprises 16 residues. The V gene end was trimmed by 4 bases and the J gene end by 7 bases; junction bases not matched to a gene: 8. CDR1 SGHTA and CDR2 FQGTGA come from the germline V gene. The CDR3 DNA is TGTGCCAGCAGCTCAATAACTAGCGGGAGTGGCGGGGAGCTGTTTTTT. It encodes CASSSITSGSGGELFF.

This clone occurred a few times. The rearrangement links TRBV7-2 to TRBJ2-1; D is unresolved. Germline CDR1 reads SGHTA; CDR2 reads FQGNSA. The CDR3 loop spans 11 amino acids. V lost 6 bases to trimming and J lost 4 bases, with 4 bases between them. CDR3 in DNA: TGTGCCAGCAGTTATTACAATGAGCAGTTCTTC. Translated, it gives CASSYYNEQFF.

CDR3 bases: TGTGCCAGTAGTATAACAGGGCGCTCCTACGAGCAGTACTTC. It is translated as CASSITGRSYEQYF. V is TRBV19 and J is TRBJ2-7; possible D gene TRBD1, 6 bases. The CDR3 is 14 residues long. The V end lost 2 bases, the J end lost 0 bases, and 8 bases lay between the germline ends. CDR1 LNHDA and CDR2 SQIVND come from the germline V gene (reference sequence).

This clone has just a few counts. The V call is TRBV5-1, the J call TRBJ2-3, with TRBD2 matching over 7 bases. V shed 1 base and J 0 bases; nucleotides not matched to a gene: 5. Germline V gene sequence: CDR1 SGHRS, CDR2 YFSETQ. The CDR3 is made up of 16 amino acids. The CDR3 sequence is CASSLSGRVSTDTQYF. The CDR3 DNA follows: TGCGCCAGCAGCTTGTCAGGGAGGGTGAGCACAGATACGCAGTATTTT.

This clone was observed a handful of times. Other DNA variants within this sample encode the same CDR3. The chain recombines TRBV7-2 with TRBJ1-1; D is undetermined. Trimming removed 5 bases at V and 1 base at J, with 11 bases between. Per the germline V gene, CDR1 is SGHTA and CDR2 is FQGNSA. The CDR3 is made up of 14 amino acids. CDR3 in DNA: TGTGCCAGCAGCCCCGGAGCCGCGAACACTGAAGCTTTCTTT. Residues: CASSPGAANTEAFF.

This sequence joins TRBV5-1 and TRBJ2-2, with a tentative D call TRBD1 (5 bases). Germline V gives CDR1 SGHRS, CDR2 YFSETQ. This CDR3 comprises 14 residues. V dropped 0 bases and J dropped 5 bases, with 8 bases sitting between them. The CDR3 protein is CASSLGRQTGELFF. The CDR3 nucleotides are TGCGCCAGCAGCTTGGGGAGACAGACCGGGGAGCTGTTTTTT.

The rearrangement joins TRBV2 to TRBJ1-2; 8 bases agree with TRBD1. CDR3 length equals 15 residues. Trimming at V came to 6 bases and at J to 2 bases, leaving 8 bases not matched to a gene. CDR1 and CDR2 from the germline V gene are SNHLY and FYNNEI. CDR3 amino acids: CASSADRGRNYGYTF. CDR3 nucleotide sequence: TGTGCCAGCAGCGCAGACAGGGGTCGGAACTATGGCTACACCTTC. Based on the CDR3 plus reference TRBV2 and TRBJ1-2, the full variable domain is EPEVTQTPSHQVTQMGQEVILRCVPISNHLYFYWYRQILGQKVEFLVSFYNNEISEKSEIFDDQFSVERPDGSNFTLKIRSTKLEDSAMYFCASSADRGRNYGYTFGSGTRLTVV.

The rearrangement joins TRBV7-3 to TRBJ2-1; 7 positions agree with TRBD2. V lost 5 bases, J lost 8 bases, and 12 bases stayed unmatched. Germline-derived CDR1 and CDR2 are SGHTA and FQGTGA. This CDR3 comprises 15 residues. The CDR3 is CASSTSLFAGDEQFF. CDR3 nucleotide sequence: TGTGCCAGCAGCACTAGCCTCTTTGCGGGGGATGAGCAGTTCTTC.

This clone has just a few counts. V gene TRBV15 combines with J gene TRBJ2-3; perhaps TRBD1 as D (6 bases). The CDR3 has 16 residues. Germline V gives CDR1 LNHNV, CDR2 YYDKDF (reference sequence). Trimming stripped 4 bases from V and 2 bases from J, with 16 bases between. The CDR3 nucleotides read TGTGCCACCAGCACCTCTACAGGGACCCCCACAGATACGCAGTATTTT. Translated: CATSTSTGTPTDTQYF.

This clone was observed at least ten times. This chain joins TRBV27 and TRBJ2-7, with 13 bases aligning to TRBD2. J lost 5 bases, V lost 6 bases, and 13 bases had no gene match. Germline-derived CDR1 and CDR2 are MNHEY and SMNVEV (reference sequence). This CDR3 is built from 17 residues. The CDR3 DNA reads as TGTGCCAGCAGAGACCCCTCCGGACTAGCGGGAGTCCACGAGCAGTACTTC. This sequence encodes CASRDPSGLAGVHEQYF.

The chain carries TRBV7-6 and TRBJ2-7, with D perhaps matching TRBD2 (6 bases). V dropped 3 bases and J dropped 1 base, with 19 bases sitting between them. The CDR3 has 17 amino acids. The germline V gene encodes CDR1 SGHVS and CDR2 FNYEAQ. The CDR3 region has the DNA TGTGCCAGCAGCTTGGAGGTCGGAGGGGTTACGTCCTACGAGCAGTACTTC. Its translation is CASSLEVGGVTSYEQYF.

CDR3 protein: CASSIDRQLTGELFF. The DNA of the CDR3 is TGTGCCAGTAGTATAGATCGACAGTTGACCGGGGAGCTGTTTTTT. J is TRBJ2-2 and V is TRBV19; D perhaps matches TRBD1 (5 bases). This CDR3 region has 15 residues. CDR1 and CDR2 from the germline V gene are LNHDA and SQIVND (reference sequence). Deletions cut 0 bases from V and 5 bases from J, with 10 bases between.

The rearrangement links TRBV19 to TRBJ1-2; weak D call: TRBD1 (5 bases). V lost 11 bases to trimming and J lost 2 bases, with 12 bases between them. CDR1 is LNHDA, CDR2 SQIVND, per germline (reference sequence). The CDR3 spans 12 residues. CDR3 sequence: CAVKRGNYGYTF. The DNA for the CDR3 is TGTGCCGTTAAGCGGGGGAACTATGGCTACACCTTC.

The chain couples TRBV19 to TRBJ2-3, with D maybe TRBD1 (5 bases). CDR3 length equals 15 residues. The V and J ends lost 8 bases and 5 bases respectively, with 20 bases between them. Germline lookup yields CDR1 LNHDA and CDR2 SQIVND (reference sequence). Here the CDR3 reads CASSWVGGAQDTQYF. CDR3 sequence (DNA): TGTGCCAGTTCTTGGGTTGGTGGGGCACAAGATACGCAGTATTTT.

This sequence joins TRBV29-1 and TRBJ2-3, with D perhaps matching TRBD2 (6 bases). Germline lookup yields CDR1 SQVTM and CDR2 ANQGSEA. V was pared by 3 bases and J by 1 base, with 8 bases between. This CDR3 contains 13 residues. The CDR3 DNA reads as TGCAGCGTTGACGGCGGGGGCACAGATACGCAGTATTTT. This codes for CSVDGGGTDTQYF.

This CDR3 is CAWSPTPDEQYF. The CDR3 bases are TGTGCCTGGAGCCCTACCCCCGACGAGCAGTACTTC. This sequence joins TRBV30 and TRBJ2-7; D is unclear. CDR3 length: 12 amino acids. The V gene lost 3 bases and the J gene lost 5 bases, with 11 bases spanning the gap. CDR1 is GTSNPN and CDR2 is SVGIG in the germline V gene (reference sequence). The variable domain in full, with the rest retrieved from reference TRBV30 and TRBJ2-7, is SQTIHQWPATLVQPVGSPLSLECTVEGTSNPNLYWYRQAAGRGLQLLFYSVGIGQISSEVPQNLSASRPQDRQFILSSKKLLLSDSGFYLCAWSPTPDEQYFGPGTRLTVT.

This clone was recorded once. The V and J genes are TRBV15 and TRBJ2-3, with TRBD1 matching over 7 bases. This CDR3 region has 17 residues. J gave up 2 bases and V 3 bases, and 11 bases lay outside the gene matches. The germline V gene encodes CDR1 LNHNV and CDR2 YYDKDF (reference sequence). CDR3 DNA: TGTGCCACCAGCAGGAAACAGGGGTTAGATCCCACAGATACGCAGTATTTT. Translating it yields CATSRKQGLDPTDTQYF.

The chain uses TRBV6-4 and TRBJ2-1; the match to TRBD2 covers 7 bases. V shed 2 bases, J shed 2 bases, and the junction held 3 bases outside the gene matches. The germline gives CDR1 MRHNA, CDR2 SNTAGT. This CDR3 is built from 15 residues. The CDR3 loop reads CASSDGSGTYNEQFF. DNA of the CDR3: TGTGCCAGCAGTGACGGCAGCGGGACCTACAATGAGCAGTTCTTC.

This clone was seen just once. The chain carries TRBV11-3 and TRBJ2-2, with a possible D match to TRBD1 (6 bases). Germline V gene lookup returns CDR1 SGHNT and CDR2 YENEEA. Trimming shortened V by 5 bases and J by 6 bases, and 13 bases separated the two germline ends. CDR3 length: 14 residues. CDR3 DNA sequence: TGTGCCAGCAGCGTATACAGGGTGGCCGGGGAGCTGTTTTTT. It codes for CASSVYRVAGELFF. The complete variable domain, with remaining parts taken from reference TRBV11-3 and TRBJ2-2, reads EAGVVQSPRYKIIEKKQPVAFWCNPISGHNTLYWYLQNLGQGPELLIRYENEEAVDDSQLPKDRFSAERLKGVDSTLKIQPAELGDSAVYLCASSVYRVAGELFFGEGSRLTVL.

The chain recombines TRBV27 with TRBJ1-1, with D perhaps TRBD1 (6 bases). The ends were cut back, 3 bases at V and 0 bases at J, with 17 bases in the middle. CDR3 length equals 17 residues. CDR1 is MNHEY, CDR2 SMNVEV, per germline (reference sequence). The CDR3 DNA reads TGTGCCAGCAGTTTCGGTTGGGGGCAGGGGCTGAACACTGAAGCTTTCTTT. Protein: CASSFGWGQGLNTEAFF.

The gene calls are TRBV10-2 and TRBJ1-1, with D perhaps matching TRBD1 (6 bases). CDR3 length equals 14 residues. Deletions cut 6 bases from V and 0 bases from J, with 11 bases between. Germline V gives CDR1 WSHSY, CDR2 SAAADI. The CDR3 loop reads CASSLQGMNTEAFF. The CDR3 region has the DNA TGCGCCAGCAGCCTACAGGGCATGAACACTGAAGCTTTCTTT.

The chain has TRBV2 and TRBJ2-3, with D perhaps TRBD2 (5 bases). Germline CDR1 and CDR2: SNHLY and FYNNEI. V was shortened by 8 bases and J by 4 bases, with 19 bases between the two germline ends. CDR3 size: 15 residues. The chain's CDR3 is CASLRRTADSDTQYF. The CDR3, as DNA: TGTGCCAGCCTTCGCCGGACTGCCGATTCAGATACGCAGTATTTT.

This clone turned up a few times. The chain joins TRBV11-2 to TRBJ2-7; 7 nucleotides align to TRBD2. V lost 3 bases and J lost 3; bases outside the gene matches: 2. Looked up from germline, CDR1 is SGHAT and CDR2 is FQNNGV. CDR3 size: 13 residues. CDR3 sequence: CASSFGEGYEQYF. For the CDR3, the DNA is TGTGCCAGCAGCTTCGGGGAGGGCTACGAGCAGTACTTC.

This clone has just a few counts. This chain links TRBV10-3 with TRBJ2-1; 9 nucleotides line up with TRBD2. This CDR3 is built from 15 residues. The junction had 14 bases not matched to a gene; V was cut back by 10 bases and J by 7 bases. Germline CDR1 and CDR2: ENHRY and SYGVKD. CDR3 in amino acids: CATESTSGTLNEQFF. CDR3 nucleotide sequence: TGTGCCACCGAGTCGACTAGCGGAACCCTGAATGAGCAGTTCTTC.

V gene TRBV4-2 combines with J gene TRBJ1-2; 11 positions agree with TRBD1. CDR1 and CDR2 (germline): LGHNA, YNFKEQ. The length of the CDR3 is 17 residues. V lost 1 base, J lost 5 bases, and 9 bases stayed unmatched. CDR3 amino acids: CASSQGGRGTGGYGYTF. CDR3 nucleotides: TGTGCCAGCAGCCAAGGCGGCAGGGGGACAGGGGGTTATGGCTACACCTTC.

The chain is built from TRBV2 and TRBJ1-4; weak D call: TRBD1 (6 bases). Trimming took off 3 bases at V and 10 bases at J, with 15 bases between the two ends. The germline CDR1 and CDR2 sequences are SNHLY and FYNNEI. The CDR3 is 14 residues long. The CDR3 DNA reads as TGTGCCAGCAGTGAGACCGGGGGAGGGGGAAAACTGTTTTTT. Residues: CASSETGGGGKLFF.

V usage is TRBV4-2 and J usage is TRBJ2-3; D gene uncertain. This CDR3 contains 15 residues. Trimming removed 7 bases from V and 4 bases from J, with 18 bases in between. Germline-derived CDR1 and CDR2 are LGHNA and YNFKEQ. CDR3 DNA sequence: TGTGCCAGCATGCGGTGGAAATCGGGTGCAGATACGCAGTATTTT. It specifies CASMRWKSGADTQYF.

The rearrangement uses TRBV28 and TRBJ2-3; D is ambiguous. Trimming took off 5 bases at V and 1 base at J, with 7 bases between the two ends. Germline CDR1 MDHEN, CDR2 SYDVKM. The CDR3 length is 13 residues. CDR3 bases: TGTGCCAGCAGTCTCCTTGGCACAGATACGCAGTATTTT. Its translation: CASSLLGTDTQYF. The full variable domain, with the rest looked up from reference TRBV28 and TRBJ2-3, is DVKVTQSSRYLVKRTGEKVFLECVQDMDHENMFWYRQDPGLGLRLIYFSYDVKMKEKGDIPEGYSVSREKKERFSLILESASTNQTSMYLCASSLLGTDTQYFGPGTRLTVL.

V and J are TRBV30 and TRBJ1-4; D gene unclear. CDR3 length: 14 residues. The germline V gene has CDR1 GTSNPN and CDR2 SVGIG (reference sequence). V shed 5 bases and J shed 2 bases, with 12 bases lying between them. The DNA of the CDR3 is TGTGCCTGGGGGTCAGGAGGGACTAATGAAAAACTGTTTTTT. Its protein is CAWGSGGTNEKLFF.

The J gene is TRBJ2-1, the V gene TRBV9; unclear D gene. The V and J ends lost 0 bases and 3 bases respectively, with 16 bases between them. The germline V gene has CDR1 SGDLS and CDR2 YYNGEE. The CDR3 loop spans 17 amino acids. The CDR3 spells CASSVESTARIYNEQFF. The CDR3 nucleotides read TGTGCCAGCAGCGTAGAAAGTACCGCTAGGATCTACAATGAGCAGTTCTTC.